One and the same sample provided the 31 T cell receptor beta chains below, sequenced in a study of CD8 T cells in ankylosing spondylitis. TCRdb ran MiXCR on the 5' RACE reads and lists one entry per CDR3 protein. The sample includes 180,000 or so distinct CDR3 sequences, around 10% of them seen just once. The sequenced material came from blood, either unsorted or a sorted T cell fraction (not recorded which). The receptors stem from a male donor with ankylosing spondylitis or in good health (not recorded which).

The chain combines TRBV15 with TRBJ2-7; the D gene is possibly TRBD2 (5 bases). Germline loops: CDR1 LNHNV, CDR2 YYDKDF (reference sequence). The V and J ends lost 1 base and 2 bases respectively, with 12 bases between them. CDR3 length: 15 residues. CDR3 amino acids: CATSRGGKEAYEQYF. CDR3 coding DNA: TGTGCCACCAGCAGAGGAGGGAAAGAAGCCTACGAGCAGTACTTC.

The chain is built from TRBV13 and TRBJ2-4; 11 bases match TRBD2. The V gene's germline CDR1 is PRHDT and CDR2 FYEKMQ (reference sequence). CDR3 length: 24 residues. J was trimmed by 1 base and V by 0 bases; bases with no gene match: 23. The CDR3, as DNA: TGTGCCAGCAGCTTAGGCCCGGGGGGTGCAAGACTTAGCGGGAGGGGGTTGGCCAAAAACATTCAGTACTTC. Translated: CASSLGPGGARLSGRGLAKNIQYF.

The chain is built from TRBV7-9 and TRBJ2-1, with D possibly TRBD2 on 5 matching bases. The CDR3 loop spans 17 amino acids. Per germline, CDR1 SEHNR and CDR2 FQNEAQ (reference sequence). Deletions cut 1 base from V and 0 bases from J, with 13 bases between. CDR3 sequence (DNA): TGTGCCAGCAGCTTAGTATCCAGTGCGGGCTCCTACAATGAGCAGTTCTTC. Translating gives CASSLVSSAGSYNEQFF.

This clonotype occurred a few times. The V call is TRBV10-1, the J call TRBJ2-1; TRBD2 is a possible D gene (6 bases). The germline V and J ends were trimmed by 5 bases and 9 bases, with 17 bases remaining between them. Germline CDR1 is WNHNN and CDR2 is SYGVQD (reference sequence). This CDR3 contains 14 residues. As DNA, the CDR3 is TGCGCCAGCAGTTTAGCGTCCCGGAGGGTTGAGCAGTTCTTC. Residues: CASSLASRRVEQFF.

A few counts support this clonotype. The V call is TRBV7-8, the J call TRBJ1-2; 7 nucleotides match TRBD1. Germline assignment: CDR1 SGHVS and CDR2 FQNEAQ. J was trimmed by 12 bases and V by 5 bases; bases with no gene match: 9. This CDR3 is 12 amino acids long. The CDR3 coding sequence is TGTGCCAGCAGCAGTGGGACAGCAGACCACACCTTC. Translation: CASSSGTADHTF.

This clonotype was picked up a small number of times. The chain recombines TRBV30 with TRBJ2-3; TRBD2 is a possible D gene (6 bases). Trimming stripped 7 bases from V and 8 bases from J, with 22 bases between. Germline V CDR1 and CDR2: GTSNPN, SVGIG (reference sequence). The CDR3 length is 14 residues. The CDR3 DNA reads as TGTGCCTTTACGGAGGGCTCCGTCGGGGGTACGCAGTATTTT. Its translation: CAFTEGSVGGTQYF. The full variable domain, completed using reference TRBV30 and TRBJ2-3, is SQTIHQWPATLVQPVGSPLSLECTVEGTSNPNLYWYRQAAGRGLQLLFYSVGIGQISSEVPQNLSASRPQDRQFILSSKKLLLSDSGFYLCAFTEGSVGGTQYFGPGTRLTVL.

This clonotype was counted many times. This chain links TRBV29-1 with TRBJ2-7; maybe TRBD2 (7 bases). V lost 3 bases, J lost 5 bases, and 11 bases lay in between. This CDR3 spans 12 amino acids. The germline gives CDR1 SQVTM, CDR2 ANQGSEA. CDR3 DNA: TGCAGCGTTGAGGGGGGGGCCGACGAGCAGTACTTC. Translated: CSVEGGADEQYF.

This clonotype occurred many times. This rearrangement joins TRBV9 to TRBJ1-1, with 7 bases matching TRBD1. V trimming: 4 bases; J trimming: 2 bases; junction bases outside the gene matches: 8. The CDR3 length is 15 residues. Germline CDR1 and CDR2: SGDLS and YYNGEE. CDR3 DNA: TGTGCCAGCAGCACCACAGGGGCAGTCAACACTGAAGCTTTCTTT. Its protein is CASSTTGAVNTEAFF.

The chain carries TRBV5-6 and TRBJ2-1; no firm D call. Trimming stripped 2 bases from V and 3 bases from J, with 9 bases between. Germline CDR1 reads SGHDT; CDR2 reads YYEEEE. This CDR3 comprises 14 residues. The chain's CDR3 is CASSFVRIYNEQFF. The CDR3 nucleotides are TGTGCCAGCAGCTTTGTCAGGATCTACAATGAGCAGTTCTTC.

The chain has TRBV7-8 and TRBJ1-6; D gene ambiguous. The CDR3 loop spans 15 amino acids. CDR1 and CDR2 (germline): SGHVS, FQNEAQ. Trimming shortened V by 7 bases and J by 3 bases, and 13 bases separated the two germline ends. The DNA of the CDR3 is TGTGCCAGCAACAAAGGTTCCGGCTATAATTCACCCCTCCACTTT. This gives the protein CASNKGSGYNSPLHF.

This clonotype was observed a handful of times. The chain combines TRBV11-2 with TRBJ2-7; D is unresolved. The length of the CDR3 is 14 residues. In germline, CDR1 is SGHAT, CDR2 FQNNGV. V was trimmed by 5 bases and J by 5 bases, leaving 16 bases between them. The CDR3 protein is CASSRTRTVNEQYF. CDR3 DNA: TGTGCCAGCAGCCGAACCCGGACCGTAAACGAGCAGTACTTC.

The chain recombines TRBV7-9 with TRBJ1-1; maybe TRBD1 (5 bases). V dropped 5 bases and J dropped 8 bases, with 15 bases sitting between them. CDR1 is SEHNR and CDR2 is FQNEAQ in the germline V gene (reference sequence). This CDR3 region has 13 residues. CDR3 residues: CASSVFAQGEAFF. CDR3 sequence (DNA): TGTGCCAGCAGCGTATTCGCCCAGGGCGAAGCTTTCTTT.

With respect to this clonotype: The junction departs from the called germline gene at one end, perhaps through a read error. This chain links TRBV20-1 with TRBJ2-5; the D gene could be TRBD1 or TRBD2 (5 bases each). CDR3 size: 14 residues. CDR1 and CDR2 from the germline V gene are DFQATT and SNEGSKA (reference sequence). The CDR3 region is CSAVTGTSSAAINF. DNA for the CDR3: TGCAGTGCCGTAACCGGGACGTCCTCAGCAGCGATCAACTTC.

This clonotype was recorded many times. This sequence joins TRBV5-6 and TRBJ1-2; 7 bases agree with TRBD1. CDR1 is SGHDT, CDR2 YYEEEE, per germline. The CDR3 spans 14 residues. V shed 2 bases and J 4 bases; nucleotides not matched to a gene: 5. The CDR3 DNA reads as TGTGCCAGCAGCTTTGGACAGGACCCCTATGGCTACACCTTC. Translating it yields CASSFGQDPYGYTF.

This clonotype was observed at least ten times. The chain has TRBV10-3 and TRBJ2-1; 13 bases map to TRBD2. Germline-derived CDR1 and CDR2 are ENHRY and SYGVKD. V dropped 9 bases and J dropped 5; count of bases not matched to a gene: 4. The CDR3 is 14 amino acids. As DNA, the CDR3 is TGTGCCATGTCGGGACTAGCGGGAAACAATGAGCAGTTCTTC. Residues: CAMSGLAGNNEQFF.

In DNA form, the CDR3 reads TGTGCCAGCAGGCCGACTAGCGGGATAATTGATACGCAGTATTTT. As protein: CASRPTSGIIDTQYF. The rearrangement uses TRBV5-5 and TRBJ2-3, with 11 positions matching TRBD2. The germline CDR1 and CDR2 sequences are SGHKS and YYEKEE (reference sequence). The V segment lost 5 bases and the J segment 6 bases; nucleotides outside the gene matches: 8. CDR3 size: 15 residues.

In the case of this clonotype: Relative to the germline gene, one junction end is altered; a read error may explain this. This chain links TRBV5-1 with TRBJ2-1; D is unresolved. CDR3 length equals 15 residues. Germline V gene lookup returns CDR1 SGHRS and CDR2 YFSETQ. For the CDR3, the DNA is TGCGCCAGCAGTTTAGTTGGCCAGGCGAACAATGGGCAGTTCTTC. This codes for CASSLVGQANNGQFF.

Note on this clonotype: The junction differs from germline at one of its ends, possibly a read error. The gene calls are TRBV10-2 and TRBJ2-1, with TRBD2 matching 13 bases. Germline-derived CDR1 and CDR2 are WSHSY and SAAADI. The CDR3 sequence is 16 residues long. CDR3 sequence reads: CVSSRTSGSVYNEQFF. The CDR3 DNA reads as TGCGTCAGCAGTCGGACTAGCGGGAGCGTCTACAATGAGCAGTTCTTC.

This clonotype was seen a few times. The chain recombines TRBV5-4 with TRBJ2-2, with 8 bases fitting TRBD2. The CDR3 extends over 17 amino acids. Trimming cost V 4 bases and J 3 bases; bases outside gene matches: 11. Per germline, CDR1 SGHNT and CDR2 YYREEE (reference sequence). The DNA for the CDR3 is TGTGCCAGCAGCCTATCCCTGCGGGGGGCCGACACCGGGGAGCTGTTTTTT. It yields the protein CASSLSLRGADTGELFF. The variable domain in full, completed from reference TRBV5-4 and TRBJ2-2, reads ETGVTQSPTHLIKTRGQQVTLRCSSQSGHNTVSWYQQALGQGPQFIFQYYREEENGRGNFPPRFSGLQFPNYSSELNVNALELDDSALYLCASSLSLRGADTGELFFGEGSRLTVL.

This clonotype was counted many times. The rearrangement links TRBV4-1 to TRBJ2-1; the D gene is possibly TRBD2 (5 bases). V was shortened by 1 base and J by 3 bases, with 22 bases between the two germline ends. The germline V gene has CDR1 MGHRA and CDR2 YSYEKL. This CDR3 spans 19 amino acids. The CDR3 loop reads CASSQGLLRAGPIYNEQFF. The CDR3 nucleotides are TGCGCCAGCAGCCAAGGGTTGCTACGGGCGGGTCCCATCTACAATGAGCAGTTCTTC.

This clonotype has a count of ten or more. This rearrangement joins TRBV19 to TRBJ2-2; D gene unclear. CDR1 is LNHDA, CDR2 SQIVND, per germline (reference sequence). The CDR3 is made up of 15 amino acids. Between the trimmed V and J ends, which lost 7 bases and 2 bases, there was a span of 14 bases. CDR3 residues: CASTTTSLNTGELFF. DNA for the CDR3: TGTGCCAGTACCACCACGTCCCTAAACACCGGGGAGCTGTTTTTT.

This clonotype turned up a few times. J is TRBJ1-1 and V is TRBV7-2; D uncertain. Germline V gene lookup returns CDR1 SGHTA and CDR2 FQGNSA. There are 12 residues in the CDR3. V shed 5 bases and J shed 7 bases, with 11 bases lying between them. The DNA for the CDR3 is TGTGCCAGCAGCGTCCACCCTGGTGAAGCTTTCTTT. Translation: CASSVHPGEAFF.

This clonotype came up many times. The rearrangement joins TRBV6-6 to TRBJ2-7; D remains unclear. This CDR3 has 12 amino acids. V lost 7 bases, J lost 6 bases, and 13 bases lay in between. Germline lookup yields CDR1 MNHNY and CDR2 SVGAGI (reference sequence). Here the CDR3 reads CASTKGWSEQYF. The CDR3 nucleotides are TGTGCCAGCACTAAAGGGTGGAGCGAGCAGTACTTC.

This clonotype appeared a few times. This chain joins TRBV6-1 and TRBJ2-7; 9 bases map to TRBD1. The CDR3 length is 13 residues. V was clipped by 7 bases and J by 3 bases; unmatched bases: 4. Germline lookup yields CDR1 MNHNS and CDR2 SASEGT. DNA of the CDR3: TGTGCCAGCACCCGGGGACAGGGCTACGAGCAGTACTTC. Translating gives CASTRGQGYEQYF.

This clonotype occurred many times. J is TRBJ2-2 and V is TRBV24-1; maybe TRBD1 (5 bases). Germline assignment: CDR1 KGHDR and CDR2 SFDVKD. This CDR3 comprises 14 residues. The V gene lost 10 bases and the J gene lost 0 bases, with 11 bases spanning the gap. The CDR3 coding sequence is TGTGCCACAGGGGTGACAGCGAACACCGGGGAGCTGTTTTTT. Protein product: CATGVTANTGELFF.

This rearrangement joins TRBV15 to TRBJ1-6; D is undetermined. The CDR3 loop spans 15 amino acids. Trimming removed 0 bases at V and 10 bases at J, with 13 bases between. Germline loops: CDR1 LNHNV, CDR2 YYDKDF (reference sequence). DNA for the CDR3: TGTGCCACCAGCAGAGATCCCGGTGAGAACTCACCCCTCCACTTT. Its protein product is CATSRDPGENSPLHF.

CDR3 residues: CASSEWGGNEQYF. The CDR3 DNA reads as TGTGCCAGCAGTGAATGGGGAGGAAACGAGCAGTACTTC. This chain uses TRBV25-1 with TRBJ2-7; D might be TRBD2 (6 bases). Trimming shortened V by 1 base and J by 5 bases, and 9 bases separated the two germline ends. The CDR3 consists of 13 residues. Germline CDR1 and CDR2: MGHDK and SYGVNS.

This chain joins TRBV20-1 and TRBJ2-3, with D hard to call. V was clipped by 3 bases and J by 3 bases, with 7 bases between them. Per the germline V gene, CDR1 is DFQATT and CDR2 is SNEGSKA (reference sequence). The CDR3 contains 12 residues. CDR3 loop: CSASGPTDTQYF. The CDR3 nucleotides read TGCAGTGCTAGCGGGCCTACAGATACGCAGTATTTT.

This clonotype showed up many times. This sequence joins TRBV5-1 and TRBJ1-1, with D possibly being TRBD1 (5 bases). Trimming stripped 2 bases from V and 9 bases from J, with 20 bases between. This CDR3 has 15 amino acids. CDR1 and CDR2 (germline): SGHRS, YFSETQ. The CDR3 loop reads CASSLLDGGVRKAFF. The CDR3 bases are TGCGCCAGCAGCTTACTGGACGGGGGAGTAAGAAAAGCTTTCTTT. The complete variable domain, with remaining parts taken from reference TRBV5-1 and TRBJ1-1, reads KAGVTQTPRYLIKTRGQQVTLSCSPISGHRSVSWYQQTPGQGLQFLFEYFSETQRNKGNFPGRFSGRQFSNSRSEMNVSTLELGDSALYLCASSLLDGGVRKAFFGQGTRLTVV.

This clonotype was counted a few times. The rearrangement links TRBV7-8 to TRBJ1-3; no reliable D call. Trimming removed 5 bases at V and 3 bases at J, with 20 bases between. The CDR3 is made up of 17 amino acids. Looked up from germline, CDR1 is SGHVS and CDR2 is FQNEAQ. CDR3 in DNA: TGTGCCAGCAGCCTCCTAGGCGGACCGGAGAGTGGAAACACCATATATTTT. The encoded protein is CASSLLGGPESGNTIYF.

This clonotype was recorded at least ten times. V usage is TRBV6-2 or TRBV6-3 and J usage is TRBJ1-4; D gene ambiguous. From germline, CDR1 is MNHEY and CDR2 SVGEGT. The CDR3 extends over 13 amino acids. V was clipped by 2 bases and J by 8 bases, with 9 bases between them. DNA for the CDR3: TGTGCCAGCAGTTACGGGAGCCGAGAAAAACTGTTTTTT. Translated, it gives CASSYGSREKLFF.